These 22 T cell receptor beta chains were sequenced from one sample in a study of response to subunit inactivated influenza vaccine. TCRdb fed the RT-PCR reads into MiXCR, producing one record per CDR3 protein. The repertoire consists of around 200,000 distinct CDR3 sequences, with around 9.2% occurring once and the leading ten covering about a tenth. Here the sequenced sample was non-naive T cells sorted from PBMCs, taken on the day of vaccination. All receptors derive from a man aged 45 to 65 who received an inactivated influenza vaccine.

This clonotype was recorded many times. This chain joins TRBV4-1 and TRBJ2-3; 16 nucleotides agree with TRBD2. CDR3 length: 17 residues. The trim removed 3 bases at V and 5 bases at J, leaving 5 bases unmatched. Germline V gene sequence: CDR1 MGHRA, CDR2 YSYEKL. The CDR3 sequence: CASSHLGLAGGRDTQYF. Here the CDR3 DNA reads TGCGCCAGCAGCCACCTGGGACTAGCGGGAGGGCGAGATACGCAGTATTTT.

This chain uses TRBV5-6 with TRBJ2-2, with TRBD2 matching over 9 bases. CDR3 length equals 16 residues. CDR1 is SGHDT and CDR2 is YYEEEE in the germline V gene. J gave up 7 bases and V 0 bases, and 7 bases lay outside the gene matches. The CDR3 bases are TGTGCCAGCAGCTTGGTCGGCGGGGGGGCAGTCGGGGAGCTGTTTTTT. Amino acids: CASSLVGGGAVGELFF.

This clonotype showed up many times. The chain joins TRBV6-2 or TRBV6-3 to TRBJ2-1, with 11 bases fitting TRBD1. The germline V gene encodes CDR1 MNHEY and CDR2 SVGEGT. The CDR3 totals 17 residues. After removal of 4 bases from V and 7 bases from J, the junction contained 12 bases not matched to a gene. Here the CDR3 DNA reads TGTGCCAGCAGTTTCGCCCCCGCCGGGACAGGGGGGAATGAGCAGTTCTTC. This codes for CASSFAPAGTGGNEQFF.

This clonotype was recorded many times. The V gene is TRBV20-1, the J gene TRBJ2-3; no firm D call. In germline, CDR1 is DFQATT, CDR2 SNEGSKA (reference sequence). Trimming removed 0 bases from V and 1 base from J, with 5 bases in between. The CDR3 is 13 amino acids. CDR3 in amino acids: CSARDTRTDTQYF. CDR3 coding DNA: TGCAGTGCTAGAGATACCCGCACAGATACGCAGTATTTT.

The chain uses TRBV18 and TRBJ1-6, with unresolved D. Deletions cut 3 bases from V and 4 bases from J, with 4 bases between. Germline CDR1 is KGHSH and CDR2 is LQKENI. The CDR3 totals 13 residues. The CDR3 is CASSPEYNSPLHF. In DNA form, the CDR3 reads TGTGCCAGCTCACCGGAGTATAATTCACCCCTCCACTTT.

The rearrangement links TRBV11-2 to TRBJ1-1; TRBD1 might be the D (5 bases). Looked up from germline, CDR1 is SGHAT and CDR2 is FQNNGV. The CDR3 extends over 16 amino acids. V lost 6 bases, J lost 4 bases, and 21 bases lay in between. CDR3 protein: CASRKVAAGRATEAFF. DNA for the CDR3: TGTGCCAGCAGGAAAGTGGCTGCAGGGCGGGCCACTGAAGCTTTCTTT.

The table lists this clonotype with a few counts. The rearrangement uses TRBV4-3 and TRBJ1-2, with a tentative D call TRBD1 (6 bases). Germline values: CDR1 LGHNA, CDR2 YSLEER. CDR3 length equals 14 residues. V shed 4 bases and J shed 8 bases, with 17 bases lying between them. CDR3 region: CASSPHGGLNGYTF. The CDR3, as DNA: TGCGCCAGCAGCCCCCATGGGGGGCTAAACGGCTACACCTTC.

This clonotype showed up many times. The chain carries TRBV10-2 and TRBJ2-7, with 10 bases that match TRBD1. This CDR3 spans 14 amino acids. Germline-derived CDR1 and CDR2 are WSHSY and SAAADI. V shed 4 bases and J 3 bases; nucleotides not matched to a gene: 3. The CDR3, as DNA: TGCGCCAGCAGTGCCGGGACAGGGGTCTACGAGCAGTACTTC. This sequence encodes CASSAGTGVYEQYF.

This clonotype appeared many times. In nucleotides, the CDR3 is TGCAGCGTCCCGCCGGGACTATCTCTTACAGATACGCAGTATTTT. Its translation: CSVPPGLSLTDTQYF. The genes are TRBV29-1 and TRBJ2-3, with 7 bases identical to TRBD2. Germline loops: CDR1 SQVTM, CDR2 ANQGSEA. Trimming at V came to 6 bases and at J to 3 bases, leaving 12 bases not matched to a gene. This CDR3 is 15 amino acids long.

The chain couples TRBV10-2 to TRBJ1-4; TRBD1 aligns across 7 bases. The length of the CDR3 is 15 residues. Trimming cost V 6 bases and J 4 bases; bases outside gene matches: 8. Looked up from germline, CDR1 is WSHSY and CDR2 is SAAADI. The CDR3, as DNA: TGCGCCAGCAGGGCCCGGACAGGCTATAATGAAAAACTGTTTTTT. Translated, it gives CASRARTGYNEKLFF.

There are a few counts of this clonotype. This chain connects TRBV7-2 to TRBJ1-5; D remains unclear. This CDR3 has 14 residues. CDR1 and CDR2 (germline): SGHTA, FQGNSA. Trimming cost V 3 bases and J 6 bases, with 12 bases left between them. The CDR3 nucleotides are TGTGCCAGCAGCTTTCATCGAGGGTTTCAGCCCCAGCATTTT. It is translated as CASSFHRGFQPQHF.

A word on this clonotype: This could be a read error, since a much larger clone is one nucleotide away. The V and J genes are TRBV7-9 and TRBJ2-1, with 15 bases lining up with TRBD2. The CDR3 runs 16 residues. Germline CDR1 reads SEHNR; CDR2 reads FQNEAQ (reference sequence). CDR3 in amino acids: CASSFPGLAGGNEQLF. CDR3 bases: TGTGCCAGCAGCTTTCCGGGACTAGCGGGAGGCAATGAGCAGCTCTTC.

The chain joins TRBV3-1 to TRBJ1-3; D ambiguous. The V gene lost 4 bases and the J gene lost 0 bases, with 10 bases spanning the gap. CDR1 is LGHDT, CDR2 YNNKEL, per germline (reference sequence). The CDR3 extends over 15 amino acids. Here the CDR3 reads CASSPTRFSGNTIYF. As DNA, the CDR3 is TGTGCCAGCAGCCCGACCCGCTTCTCTGGAAACACCATATATTTT.

There are many counts of this clonotype. V usage is TRBV5-1 and J usage is TRBJ1-1; TRBD1 aligns across 10 bases. Trimming removed 6 bases from V and 3 bases from J; junction bases left unmatched: 8. CDR3 size: 15 residues. CDR1 and CDR2 (germline): SGHRS, YFSETQ. CDR3 nucleotides: TGCGCCAGCACCCAGAGGGACAGGGGAGACACTGAAGCTTTCTTT. This encodes CASTQRDRGDTEAFF.

This clonotype was counted at least ten times. The CDR3 region is CASSLMTGLQETQYF. Here the CDR3 DNA reads TGTGCCAGCAGCTTAATGACAGGGTTGCAAGAGACCCAGTACTTC. The V and J genes are TRBV7-2 and TRBJ2-5, with 7 bases fitting TRBD1. The CDR3 runs 15 residues. Trimming cost V 2 bases and J 2 bases; bases outside gene matches: 5. Per the germline V gene, CDR1 is SGHTA and CDR2 is FQGNSA. Full variable domain (outside the CDR3, taken from reference TRBV7-2 and TRBJ2-5): GAGVSQSPSNKVTEKGKDVELRCDPISGHTALYWYRQSLGQGLEFLIYFQGNSAPDKSGLPSDRFSAERTGGSVSTLTIQRTQQEDSAVYLCASSLMTGLQETQYFGPGTRLLVL.

The table lists this clonotype with a few counts. The J gene is TRBJ2-5, the V gene TRBV7-9, with a tentative D call TRBD1 (5 bases). Germline CDR1 reads SEHNR; CDR2 reads FQNEAQ (reference sequence). The V and J ends lost 2 bases and 5 bases respectively, with 12 bases between them. This CDR3 is built from 14 residues. This CDR3 is CASSLLWGWETQYF. CDR3 coding DNA: TGTGCCAGCAGCTTACTCTGGGGCTGGGAGACCCAGTACTTC. Variable domain in full (rest from reference TRBV7-9 and TRBJ2-5): DTGVSQNPRHKITKRGQNVTFRCDPISEHNRLYWYRQTLGQGPEFLTYFQNEAQLEKSRLLSDRFSAERPKGSFSTLEIQRTEQGDSAMYLCASSLLWGWETQYFGPGTRLLVL.

Many counts were recorded for this clonotype. The chain recombines TRBV20-1 with TRBJ2-3; the D is unclear. V lost 3 bases and J 5 bases, leaving 12 bases between the germline ends. The germline V gene encodes CDR1 DFQATT and CDR2 SNEGSKA (reference sequence). The CDR3 runs to 13 residues. The CDR3 nucleotides are TGCAGTGCTAGCCTTGGTGCGAGAGATACGCAGTATTTT. Translating it yields CSASLGARDTQYF.

This clonotype occurred many times. The rearrangement links TRBV28 to TRBJ2-1, with 11 positions matching TRBD2. The ends lost 4 bases at V and 2 bases at J; junction bases unmatched: 7. This CDR3 has 17 residues. CDR1 and CDR2 from the germline V gene are MDHEN and SYDVKM. CDR3 DNA: TGTGCCAGCAGTTCCGGGACTAGCGGACCCACCTACAATGAGCAGTTCTTC. It is translated as CASSSGTSGPTYNEQFF.

Ten or more counts support this clonotype. J is TRBJ1-6 and V is TRBV10-3; D is perhaps TRBD1 (6 bases). Germline V gives CDR1 ENHRY, CDR2 SYGVKD. The CDR3 has 13 residues. V was pared by 3 bases and J by 10 bases, with 10 bases between. As DNA, the CDR3 is TGTGCCATCAGTGAACGGACAGAATCACCCCTCCACTTT. This gives the protein CAISERTESPLHF.

A few counts support this clonotype. The V call is TRBV14, the J call TRBJ2-7, with 8 bases fitting TRBD2. Germline V gene sequence: CDR1 SGHDN, CDR2 FVKESK. After removal of 4 bases from V and 2 bases from J, the junction contained 10 bases not matched to a gene. The CDR3 consists of 16 residues. CDR3 bases: TGTGCCAGCAGCCCCCCCGGGGCGGGGGGTGCCTACGAGCAGTACTTC. This sequence encodes CASSPPGAGGAYEQYF.

This sequence joins TRBV6-1 and TRBJ1-4; D is possibly TRBD1 (5 bases). Germline V gene sequence: CDR1 MNHNS, CDR2 SASEGT. This CDR3 comprises 14 residues. V was trimmed by 8 bases and J by 5 bases, leaving 15 bases between them. In DNA form, the CDR3 reads TGTGCCAGCTGTGGCCGGGACCCCAATGAAAAACTGTTTTTT. Residues: CASCGRDPNEKLFF.

V is TRBV5-1 and J is TRBJ1-4, with D uncertain. The CDR3 has 15 residues. Trimming cost V 0 bases and J 5 bases, with 11 bases left between them. From germline, CDR1 is SGHRS and CDR2 YFSETQ. The CDR3 nucleotides read TGCGCCAGCAGCTTGGGTTTCGGGCTAAATGAAAAACTGTTTTTT. Its protein product is CASSLGFGLNEKLFF.